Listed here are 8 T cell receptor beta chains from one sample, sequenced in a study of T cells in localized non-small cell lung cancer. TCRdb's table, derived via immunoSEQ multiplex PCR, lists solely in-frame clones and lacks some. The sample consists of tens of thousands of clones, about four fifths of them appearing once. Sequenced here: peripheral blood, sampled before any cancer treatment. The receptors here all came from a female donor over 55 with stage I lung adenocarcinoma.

The CDR3 nucleotides read TGCGCCAGCAGCTCGGCAGGGTACTACGAGCAGTACTTC. This codes for CASSSAGYYEQYF. The chain uses TRBV5-1 and TRBJ2-7, with D perhaps matching TRBD1 (5 bases). Per germline, CDR1 SGHRS and CDR2 YFSETQ. V lost 3 bases, J lost 3 bases, and 10 bases lay in between. CDR3 size: 13 residues.

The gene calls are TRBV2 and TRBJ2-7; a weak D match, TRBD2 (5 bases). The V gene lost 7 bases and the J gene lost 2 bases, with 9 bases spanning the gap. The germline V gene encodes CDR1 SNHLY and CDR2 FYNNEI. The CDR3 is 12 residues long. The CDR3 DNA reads TGTGCCAGCACCGGGGAGCCCTACGAGCAGTACTTC. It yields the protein CASTGEPYEQYF.

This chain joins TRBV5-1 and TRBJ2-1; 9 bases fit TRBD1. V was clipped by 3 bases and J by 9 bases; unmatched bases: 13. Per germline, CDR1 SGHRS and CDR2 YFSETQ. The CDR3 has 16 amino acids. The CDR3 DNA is TGCGCCAGCAGCTCACCCCGGGACAGGGAAAAAGGTGAGCAGTTCTTC. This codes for CASSSPRDREKGEQFF.

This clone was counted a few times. This CDR3 is CASGGGFYGYTF. The CDR3 nucleotides are TGTGCCAGCGGAGGGGGGTTTTATGGCTACACCTTC. The chain couples TRBV6-5 to TRBJ1-2, with a possible D match to TRBD1 (6 bases). The CDR3 consists of 12 residues. V dropped 8 bases and J dropped 5 bases, with 12 bases sitting between them. Germline V gene data show CDR1 as MNHEY and CDR2 as SVGAGI.

The chain's CDR3 is CASSLEGLSTYEQYF. CDR3 sequence (DNA): TGTGCCAGCAGCTTAGAGGGGCTAAGTACCTACGAGCAGTACTTC. The chain couples TRBV7-2 to TRBJ2-7; D is perhaps TRBD1 (5 bases). This CDR3 region has 15 residues. The V end was cut by 1 base, the J end by 2 bases, with 12 bases between. CDR1 is SGHTA, CDR2 FQGNSA, per germline.

The CDR3 here is CSGTWTGNTIYF. CDR3 DNA sequence: TGCAGCGGGACCTGGACTGGAAACACCATATATTTT. The chain couples TRBV29-1 to TRBJ1-3; D is unresolved. Germline V gene lookup returns CDR1 SQVTM and CDR2 ANQGSEA. The CDR3 runs 12 residues. V was shortened by 7 bases and J by 2 bases, with 9 bases between the two germline ends.

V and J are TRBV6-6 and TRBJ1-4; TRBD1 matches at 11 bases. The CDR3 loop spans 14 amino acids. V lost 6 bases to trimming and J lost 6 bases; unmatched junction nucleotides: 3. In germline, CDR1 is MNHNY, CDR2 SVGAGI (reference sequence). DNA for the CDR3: TGTGCCAGCAGACGGACAGGGGGCGATGAAAAACTGTTTTTT. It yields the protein CASRRTGGDEKLFF.

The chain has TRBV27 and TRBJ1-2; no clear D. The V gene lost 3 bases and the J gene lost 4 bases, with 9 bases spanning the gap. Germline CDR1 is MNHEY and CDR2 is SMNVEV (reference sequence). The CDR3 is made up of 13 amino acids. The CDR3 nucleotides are TGTGCCAGCAGTTTGGGAGAGGCCTATGGCTACACCTTC. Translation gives CASSLGEAYGYTF.